One sample yielded the 13 T cell receptor beta chains listed below, sequenced in a study of T cells in Graves' hyperthyroidism and ophthalmopathy. Template material for amplifying TCR beta CDR3 regions consisted of RNA transcripts. Primed by the HTBI set, a first-round RT-PCR was run on the TCR CDR3. TCRdb redid the calling of the multiplex PCR reads with MiXCR, one entry per CDR3 protein. The sample lists a few hundred thousand distinct CDR3 sequences, 16% occurring once. Material for sequencing was blood. The receptors here all came from a woman in her thirties or forties with Graves' ophthalmopathy.

Turning to this clonotype: A much larger clone lies a single base off, so this may be a read error. This chain links TRBV2 with TRBJ1-4; TRBD1 matches at 9 bases. The CDR3 runs 14 residues. The germline V gene has CDR1 SNHLY and CDR2 FYNNEI. Germline trimming cut 11 bases from V and 8 bases from J; bases unmatched to any gene: 12. CDR3 coding DNA: TGTGCCGGCGGACAGGGGCGGATGAGGGAAAAACTGTTTTTT. Encoded protein: CAGGQGRMREKLFF.

This clonotype was counted between two and nine times. CDR3 sequence: CACSGRGYEQYF. In DNA form, the CDR3 reads TGTGCCTGTAGCGGGAGGGGTTACGAGCAGTACTTC. The chain uses TRBV30 and TRBJ2-7; TRBD2 matches 11 bases. The CDR3 consists of 12 residues. V was clipped by 6 bases and J by 4 bases; unmatched bases: 2. The germline V gene encodes CDR1 GTSNPN and CDR2 SVGIG (reference sequence).

This clonotype was seen ten or more times. The chain is built from TRBV2 and TRBJ2-7; no clear D gene. CDR1 and CDR2 (germline): SNHLY, FYNNEI. This CDR3 is 12 amino acids long. Trimming removed 6 bases at V and 0 bases at J, with 6 bases between. The CDR3 sequence: CASSVLSYEQYF. The CDR3 DNA reads as TGTGCCAGCAGCGTGCTCTCCTACGAGCAGTACTTC. Complete variable domain (other parts from reference TRBV2 and TRBJ2-7): EPEVTQTPSHQVTQMGQEVILRCVPISNHLYFYWYRQILGQKVEFLVSFYNNEISEKSEIFDDQFSVERPDGSNFTLKIRSTKLEDSAMYFCASSVLSYEQYFGPGTRLTVT.

This clonotype appeared many times. The V gene is TRBV2, the J gene TRBJ2-7; D uncertain. Germline CDR1 and CDR2: SNHLY and FYNNEI. The CDR3 loop spans 12 amino acids. Trimming removed 2 bases from V and 5 bases from J, with 7 bases in between. This CDR3 is CASSEMLNEQYF. The CDR3 nucleotides read TGTGCCAGCAGTGAAATGCTGAACGAGCAGTACTTC.

At least ten counts were recorded for this clonotype. The chain is built from TRBV7-2 and TRBJ2-5; D might be TRBD1 or TRBD2, each matching 5 bases. V lost 2 bases, J lost 1 base, and 14 bases lay in between. Germline assignment: CDR1 SGHTA and CDR2 FQGNSA. The CDR3 sequence is 16 residues long. The chain's CDR3 is CASSLTYTGGQETQYF. CDR3 in DNA: TGTGCCAGCAGCTTAACCTATACAGGAGGCCAAGAGACCCAGTACTTC.

This clonotype was recorded at least ten times. This sequence joins TRBV18 and TRBJ2-1; no clear D gene. Germline V gene sequence: CDR1 KGHSH, CDR2 LQKENI. Trimming cost V 3 bases and J 9 bases, with 12 bases left between them. The CDR3 consists of 13 residues. CDR3 in DNA: TGTGCCAGCTCACCTGACACGATCGCTGAGCAGTTCTTC. This gives the protein CASSPDTIAEQFF. Based on the CDR3 plus reference TRBV18 and TRBJ2-1, the full variable domain is NAGVMQNPRHLVRRRGQEARLRCSPMKGHSHVYWYRQLPEEGLKFMVYLQKENIIDESGMPKERFSAEFPKEGPSILRIQQVVRGDSAAYFCASSPDTIAEQFFGPGTRLTVL.

This clonotype was seen a handful of times. This sequence joins TRBV18 and TRBJ1-6, with 8 bases lining up with TRBD1. Germline V gene sequence: CDR1 KGHSH, CDR2 LQKENI. With V trimmed by 0 bases and J by 10 bases, 5 bases remained unmatched. CDR3 length: 15 residues. CDR3 nucleotides: TGTGCCAGCTCACCACCCGGGACAGGCGGCTCACCCCTCCACTTT. Amino acid sequence: CASSPPGTGGSPLHF.

This rearrangement joins TRBV19 to TRBJ1-5, with 9 bases aligning to TRBD1. Trimming cost V 7 bases and J 6 bases; bases outside gene matches: 13. The length of the CDR3 is 16 residues. CDR1 and CDR2 (germline): LNHDA, SQIVND (reference sequence). CDR3 in amino acids: CASIPFAGTGSQPQHF. CDR3 DNA sequence: TGTGCCAGTATCCCATTCGCCGGGACAGGGAGTCAGCCCCAGCATTTT. Drawing the rest from reference TRBV19 and TRBJ1-5, the complete variable domain is DGGITQSPKYLFRKEGQNVTLSCEQNLNHDAMYWYRQDPGQGLRLIYYSQIVNDFQKGDIAEGYSVSREKKESFPLTVTSAQKNPTAFYLCASIPFAGTGSQPQHFGDGTRLSIL.

This clonotype occurred many times. This chain joins TRBV28 and TRBJ2-5; TRBD2 aligns across 8 bases. The CDR3 is made up of 17 amino acids. Germline CDR1 is MDHEN and CDR2 is SYDVKM. V lost 2 bases to trimming and J lost 5 bases; unmatched junction nucleotides: 13. CDR3 nucleotide sequence: TGTGCCAGCAGTTTAGGGACGGGAGGGATGGTAGGGGAGACCCAGTACTTC. Translated: CASSLGTGGMVGETQYF.

The chain uses TRBV12-3 or TRBV12-4 and TRBJ2-5, with 13 bases aligning to TRBD2. Germline trimming cut 5 bases from V and 1 base from J; bases unmatched to any gene: 7. The CDR3 spans 17 residues. CDR3 loop: CASSARTSGGFQETQYF. The CDR3 DNA reads TGTGCCAGCAGTGCCAGGACTAGCGGGGGATTCCAAGAGACCCAGTACTTC.

This clonotype was counted ten times or more. The rearrangement joins TRBV3-1 to TRBJ2-2; 11 bases fit TRBD2. This CDR3 contains 18 residues. J gave up 1 base and V 0 bases, and 4 bases lay outside the gene matches. CDR1 is LGHDT, CDR2 YNNKEL, per germline (reference sequence). CDR3 DNA sequence: TGTGCCAGCAGCCAAGATCTAGCGGGGGGCAGGAACACCGGGGAGCTGTTTTTT. It codes for CASSQDLAGGRNTGELFF.

V usage is TRBV6-1 and J usage is TRBJ2-2, with TRBD1 as a possible D gene (5 bases). Germline V gives CDR1 MNHNS, CDR2 SASEGT. Trimming took off 8 bases at V and 4 bases at J, with 17 bases between the two ends. The length of the CDR3 is 15 residues. The CDR3 loop reads CASSLPWGATGELFF. The CDR3 bases are TGTGCCAGCTCACTGCCCTGGGGCGCCACCGGGGAGCTGTTTTTT.

This clonotype was recorded at least ten times. The rearrangement joins TRBV28 to TRBJ2-5; D is perhaps TRBD1 (6 bases). Germline V gives CDR1 MDHEN, CDR2 SYDVKM. V lost 5 bases and J 2 bases, leaving 21 bases between the germline ends. The CDR3 loop spans 17 amino acids. CDR3 nucleotides: TGTGCCAGCAGTGCATTCCTCGGACAGAGTCAACAAGAGACCCAGTACTTC. This codes for CASSAFLGQSQQETQYF.